This T cell receptor (beta chain) was sequenced in a study of blood T cell repertoires in COVID-19. Study-level background: The United States, Italy and Spain provided the acute and convalescent COVID-19 samples.

CDR3 length: 12 amino acids. The germline CDR1 and CDR2 sequences are SGHNT and YENEEA. With 5 bases removed from V and 5 bases from J, the gap between germline ends came to 9 bases. Recovered Cohort 3 donors showed two negative PCRs, clearance, or symptom resolution. Some clones are missing from TCRdb's copy, which holds only in-frame ones; the method was immunoSEQ multiplex PCR. The sample gives under 150,000 clones, around 85% of which show up once; roughly 6.4% is in the top ten. This clone was counted a single time. The sequence was collected from a woman between 35 and 50 years old who had recovered from COVID-19. This chain connects TRBV11-3 to TRBJ1-1; D is undetermined. The sample was PBMCs or T cells enriched from blood (not recorded which). The chain's CDR3 is CASSRGSTEAFF. DNA of the CDR3: TGTGCCAGCAGCCGAGGTTCTACTGAAGCTTTCTTT.